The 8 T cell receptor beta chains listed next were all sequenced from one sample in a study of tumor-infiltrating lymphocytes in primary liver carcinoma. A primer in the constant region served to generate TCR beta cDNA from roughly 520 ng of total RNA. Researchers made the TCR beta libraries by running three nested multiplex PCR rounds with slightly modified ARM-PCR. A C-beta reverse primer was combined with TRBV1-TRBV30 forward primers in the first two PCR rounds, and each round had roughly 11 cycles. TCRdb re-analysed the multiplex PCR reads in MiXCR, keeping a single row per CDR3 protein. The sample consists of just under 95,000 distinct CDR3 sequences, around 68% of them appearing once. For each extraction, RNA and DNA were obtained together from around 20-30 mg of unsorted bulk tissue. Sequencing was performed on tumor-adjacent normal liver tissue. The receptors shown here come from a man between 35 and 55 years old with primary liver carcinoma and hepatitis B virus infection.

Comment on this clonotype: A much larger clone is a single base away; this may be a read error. DNA for the CDR3: TGTGTTAGTGGTTTGGGGACTAGCGGGACAGATACGCAGTATTTT. Translating gives CVSGLGTSGTDTQYF. The rearrangement joins TRBV12-5 to TRBJ2-3, with 12 bases fitting TRBD2. In germline, CDR1 is LGHNT, CDR2 FRNRAP. The CDR3 sequence is 15 residues long.

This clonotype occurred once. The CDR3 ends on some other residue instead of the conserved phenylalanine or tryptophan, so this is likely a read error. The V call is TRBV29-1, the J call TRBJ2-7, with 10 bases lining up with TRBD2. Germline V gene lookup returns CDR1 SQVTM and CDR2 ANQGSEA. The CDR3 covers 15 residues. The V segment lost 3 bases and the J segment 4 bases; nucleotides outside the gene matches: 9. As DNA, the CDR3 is TGCAGCGTTGAGTTACAGCGGGAGGGCCCTTACGAGCAGTACCTC. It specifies CSVELQREGPYEQYL.

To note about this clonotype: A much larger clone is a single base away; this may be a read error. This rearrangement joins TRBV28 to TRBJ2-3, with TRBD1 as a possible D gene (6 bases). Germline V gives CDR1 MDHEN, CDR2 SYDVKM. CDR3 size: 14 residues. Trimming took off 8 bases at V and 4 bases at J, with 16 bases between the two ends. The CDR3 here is CASSWTVGADTQYF. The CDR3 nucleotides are TGTGCCAGCTCCTGGACAGTGGGAGCAGATACGCAGTATTTT.

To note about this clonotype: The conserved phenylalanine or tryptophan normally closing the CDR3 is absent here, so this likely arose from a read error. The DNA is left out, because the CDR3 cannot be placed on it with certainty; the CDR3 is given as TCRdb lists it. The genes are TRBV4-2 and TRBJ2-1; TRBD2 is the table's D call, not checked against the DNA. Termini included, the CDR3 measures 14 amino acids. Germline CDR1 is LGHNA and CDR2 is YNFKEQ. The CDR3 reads CASSQEPEGSERFL.

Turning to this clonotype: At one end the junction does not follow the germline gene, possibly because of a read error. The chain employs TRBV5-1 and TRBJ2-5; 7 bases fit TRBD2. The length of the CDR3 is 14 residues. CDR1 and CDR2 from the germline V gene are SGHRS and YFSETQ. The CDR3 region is CVSSFRLAGETQYF. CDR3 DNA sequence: TGCGTCAGCAGCTTTAGACTAGCAGGAGAGACCCAGTACTTC.

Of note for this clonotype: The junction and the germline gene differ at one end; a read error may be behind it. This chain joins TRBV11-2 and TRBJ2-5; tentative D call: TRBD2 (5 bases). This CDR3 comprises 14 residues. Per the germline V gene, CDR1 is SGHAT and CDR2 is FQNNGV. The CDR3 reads CTSGLRGPAEIQYF. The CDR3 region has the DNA TGTACCAGCGGACTGAGAGGGCCCGCGGAGATCCAGTACTTC.

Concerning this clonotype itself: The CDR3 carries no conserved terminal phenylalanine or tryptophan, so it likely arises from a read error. The DNA for the CDR3 is TGCAGCGTTGAATGCCGGGACACAAACAATGAGCAGTTCTTA. Translation: CSVECRDTNNEQFL. This chain links TRBV29-1 with TRBJ2-1; maybe TRBD1 (6 bases). CDR1 and CDR2 from the germline V gene are SQVTM and ANQGSEA. The ends were cut back, 2 bases at V and 5 bases at J, with 13 bases in the middle. The CDR3 runs 14 residues.

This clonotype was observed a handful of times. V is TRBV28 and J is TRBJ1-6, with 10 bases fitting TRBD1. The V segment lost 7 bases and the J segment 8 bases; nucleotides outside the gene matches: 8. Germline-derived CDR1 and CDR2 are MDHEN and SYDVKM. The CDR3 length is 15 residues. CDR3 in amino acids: CASNLSGTGDSPLHF. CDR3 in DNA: TGTGCCAGCAACCTTTCCGGGACAGGGGATTCACCCCTCCACTTT. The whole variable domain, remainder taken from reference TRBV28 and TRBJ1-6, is DVKVTQSSRYLVKRTGEKVFLECVQDMDHENMFWYRQDPGLGLRLIYFSYDVKMKEKGDIPEGYSVSREKKERFSLILESASTNQTSMYLCASNLSGTGDSPLHFGNGTRLTVT.